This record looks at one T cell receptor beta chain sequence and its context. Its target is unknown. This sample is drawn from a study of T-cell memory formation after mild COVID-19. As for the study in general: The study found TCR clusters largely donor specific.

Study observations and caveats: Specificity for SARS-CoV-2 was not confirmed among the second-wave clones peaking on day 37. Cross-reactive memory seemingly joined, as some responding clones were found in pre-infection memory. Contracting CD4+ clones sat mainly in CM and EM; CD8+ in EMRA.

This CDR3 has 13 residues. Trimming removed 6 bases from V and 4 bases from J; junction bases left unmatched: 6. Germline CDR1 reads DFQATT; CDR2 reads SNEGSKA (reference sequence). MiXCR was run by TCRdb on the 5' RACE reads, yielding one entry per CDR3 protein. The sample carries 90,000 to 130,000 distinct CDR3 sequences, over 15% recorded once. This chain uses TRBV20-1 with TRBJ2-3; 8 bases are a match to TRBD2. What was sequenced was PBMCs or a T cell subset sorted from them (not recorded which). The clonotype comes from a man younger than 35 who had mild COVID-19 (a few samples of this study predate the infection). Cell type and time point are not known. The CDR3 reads CSAPGLGADTQYF. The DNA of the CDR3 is TGCAGTGCCCCGGGACTAGGTGCAGATACGCAGTATTTT.